A single sample is the source of the 9 T cell receptor beta chains below, sequenced in a study of blood T cells in healthy people across ages. Sample-barcoded 5' priming and a J-beta primer mix drove a second PCR of roughly 6 to 12 cycles. TCRdb passed the 5' RACE reads through MiXCR, listing each CDR3 protein once. The sample has about 1,500,000 distinct CDR3 sequences, 28% seen once. The sample was blood. The receptor set was obtained from a woman in her twenties or thirties in good health.

The table lists this clonotype with a few counts. This chain links TRBV15 with TRBJ2-1; 7 bases align to TRBD2. The CDR3 spans 17 residues. V dropped 0 bases and J dropped 0; count of bases not matched to a gene: 5. Germline V gene data show CDR1 as LNHNV and CDR2 as YYDKDF (reference sequence). The CDR3 protein is CATSRDGGGSSYNEQFF. In nucleotides, the CDR3 is TGTGCCACCAGCAGAGATGGCGGCGGGAGCTCCTACAATGAGCAGTTCTTC.

The chain employs TRBV14 and TRBJ1-5; TRBD1 might be the D (6 bases). The CDR3 totals 17 residues. Germline CDR1 is SGHDN and CDR2 is FVKESK. V dropped 3 bases and J dropped 0 bases, with 15 bases sitting between them. CDR3 in amino acids: CASSQATGVHSNQPQHF. In nucleotides, the CDR3 is TGTGCCAGCAGCCAGGCGACAGGCGTTCATAGCAATCAGCCCCAGCATTTT.

On this clonotype itself: A much larger clone differs by one base, so this may be a read error. This rearrangement joins TRBV20-1 to TRBJ2-3; 7 bases are a match to TRBD2. With V trimmed by 2 bases and J by 11 bases, 7 bases remained unmatched. Looked up from germline, CDR1 is DFQATT and CDR2 is SNEGSKA (reference sequence). This CDR3 contains 12 residues. The CDR3, as DNA: TGCAGTGCTAGATATATTCGGGAGGAGCAGTATTTT. Its protein product is CSARYIREEQYF.

The rearrangement joins TRBV6-5 to TRBJ1-2, with D maybe TRBD1 (5 bases). The CDR3 extends over 14 amino acids. Per germline, CDR1 MNHEY and CDR2 SVGAGI. The V end lost 6 bases, the J end lost 7 bases, and 18 bases lay between the germline ends. CDR3 sequence: CASSRSAGHSGYTF. DNA for the CDR3: TGTGCCAGCAGCCGTTCGGCAGGGCACAGTGGCTACACCTTC.

The table lists this clonotype with a few counts. This sequence joins TRBV20-1 and TRBJ2-3; tentatively, D is TRBD1 (5 bases). Germline CDR1 and CDR2: DFQATT and SNEGSKA (reference sequence). The V end was cut by 0 bases, the J end by 2 bases, with 9 bases between. There are 14 residues in the CDR3. The CDR3 region is CSARDWGSTDTQYF. In DNA, the CDR3 is TGCAGTGCTAGAGATTGGGGCTCCACAGATACGCAGTATTTT.

This clonotype was detected only a few times. This sequence joins TRBV6-2 or TRBV6-3 and TRBJ1-5, with 7 bases matching TRBD1. From germline, CDR1 is MNHEY and CDR2 SVGEGT. The CDR3 totals 16 residues. J gave up 0 bases and V 7 bases, and 9 bases lay outside the gene matches. The CDR3 reads CASTGDRASSNQPQHF. DNA of the CDR3: TGTGCCAGCACCGGGGACAGAGCCTCTAGCAATCAGCCCCAGCATTTT.

The chain links TRBV20-1 to TRBJ2-1, with D unclear. The CDR3 contains 12 residues. V shed 7 bases and J shed 10 bases, with 17 bases lying between them. Looked up from germline, CDR1 is DFQATT and CDR2 is SNEGSKA (reference sequence). The DNA for the CDR3 is TGCAGTGGGGTCCCGGCACAGTCCGAGCAGTTCTTC. Translation: CSGVPAQSEQFF.

The chain recombines TRBV7-3 with TRBJ2-7, with 7 bases identical to TRBD1. The CDR3 runs 17 residues. Trimming at V came to 5 bases and at J to 0 bases, leaving 13 bases not matched to a gene. CDR1 and CDR2 from the germline V gene are SGHTA and FQGTGA. The CDR3 DNA sequence: TGTGCCAGCAGCCTCGGGCGTGACAGGGTCAACTCCTACGAGCAGTACTTC. This gives the protein CASSLGRDRVNSYEQYF.

This chain connects TRBV4-3 to TRBJ1-5; 7 nucleotides line up with TRBD1. The V gene's germline CDR1 is LGHNA and CDR2 YSLEER. The junction had 6 bases not matched to a gene; V was cut back by 4 bases and J by 9 bases. There are 13 residues in the CDR3. The CDR3 loop reads CASSRDRDRPQHF. The CDR3 DNA sequence: TGCGCCAGCAGCCGTGACAGGGATCGGCCCCAGCATTTT.